This is a list of T cell receptor beta chains from one sample in a study of CD8+CD57+ T cells in acquired aplastic anemia. MiXCR, run by TCRdb on the reads, gives a single entry per CDR3 protein. The sample yields about 160,000 distinct CDR3 sequences, approximately 44% seen once. The sample comprised sorted CD4+, CD8+, or CD8+CD57+ T cells (not recorded which) from PBMCs. Receptors were obtained from a human donor in good health. Both conserved end residues are part of each CDR3. D genes are given only for firm matches. Expanded clones get a size class; other rows say once, few or many, or leave the size out.

j_call: TRBJ1-2
v_call: TRBV20-1
clone_size: many
d_call: TRBD1
cdr3_nt: TGCAGTGCTAGCGGGACAGAGAACTATGGCTACACCTTC
cdr3_aa: CSASGTENYGYTF

j_call: TRBJ2-1
v_call: TRBV29-1
clone_size: .
d_call: .
cdr3_nt: TGCAGCGTTGCCGACGGGGCCCGCTACAATGAGCAGTTCTTC
cdr3_aa: CSVADGARYNEQFF

j_call: TRBJ2-4
v_call: TRBV4-2
clone_size: .
d_call: .
cdr3_nt: TGTGCCAGCAGCCAAGCTAGTGATCTAGCCAAAAACATTCAGTACTTC
cdr3_aa: CASSQASDLAKNIQYF

j_call: TRBJ2-2
v_call: TRBV19
clone_size: many
d_call: .
cdr3_nt: TGTGCCAGTAGTTGGGGGGCCGACACCGGGGAGCTGTTTTTT
cdr3_aa: CASSWGADTGELFF

j_call: TRBJ1-2
v_call: TRBV7-9
clone_size: few
d_call: .
cdr3_nt: TGTGCCAGCAGCCCTAACTTCGATGGCTACACCTTC
cdr3_aa: CASSPNFDGYTF

j_call: TRBJ2-3
v_call: TRBV19
clone_size: many
d_call: TRBD1
cdr3_nt: TGTGCCTGCGGGAGGACAGGGGGTACAGATACGCAGTATTTT
cdr3_aa: CACGRTGGTDTQYF

j_call: TRBJ2-1
v_call: TRBV20-1
clone_size: .
d_call: TRBD2
cdr3_nt: TGCAGTGCTACGGGGGGAGGTGAGCAGTTCTTC
cdr3_aa: CSATGGGEQFF

j_call: TRBJ1-1
v_call: TRBV24-1
clone_size: many
d_call: .
cdr3_nt: TGTGCCACCAGTGACGGACAGAGAAAAGAAGCTTTCTTT
cdr3_aa: CATSDGQRKEAFF

j_call: TRBJ2-3
v_call: TRBV10-3
clone_size: many
d_call: .
cdr3_nt: TGTGCCATCAGTGAGCCCTCGGGGGGACACACAGATACGCAGTATTTT
cdr3_aa: CAISEPSGGHTDTQYF

j_call: TRBJ1-2
v_call: TRBV2
clone_size: once
d_call: .
cdr3_nt: TGTGCCAGCACCCGAGCCTATGGCTACACCTTC
cdr3_aa: CASTRAYGYTF

j_call: TRBJ2-5
v_call: TRBV7-9
clone_size: many
d_call: .
cdr3_nt: TGTGCCAGCAGCCGTCTAGCACCGCAGGGAGAGACCCAGTACTTC
cdr3_aa: CASSRLAPQGETQYF

j_call: TRBJ2-5
v_call: TRBV9
clone_size: .
d_call: .
cdr3_nt: TGTGCCAGCAGCAAGGGGTTTCAAGGGACCCAGTACTTC
cdr3_aa: CASSKGFQGTQYF

j_call: TRBJ1-1
v_call: TRBV10-3
clone_size: .
d_call: .
cdr3_nt: TGTGCCATCTTTGCAGGGAACACTGAAGCTTTCTTT
cdr3_aa: CAIFAGNTEAFF

j_call: TRBJ2-3
v_call: TRBV10-1
clone_size: many
d_call: .
cdr3_nt: TGCGCCAGCAGTGATAACGGCCTCACAGATACGCAGTATTTT
cdr3_aa: CASSDNGLTDTQYF

j_call: TRBJ2-2
v_call: TRBV2
clone_size: .
d_call: TRBD2
cdr3_nt: TGTGCCAGCAGTGAAGCGTTATGGACTAGCGGGGGTGGGGAGCTGTTTTTT
cdr3_aa: CASSEALWTSGGGELFF

j_call: TRBJ2-7
v_call: TRBV6-5
clone_size: many
d_call: .
cdr3_nt: TGTGCCAGCAGTTACGCCAAGGGACTCTCCTACGAGCAGTACTTC
cdr3_aa: CASSYAKGLSYEQYF

j_call: TRBJ1-4
v_call: TRBV20-1
clone_size: many
d_call: TRBD1
cdr3_nt: TGCAGTGCTAGCTCCCAGGGGGGTGAAAAACTGTTTTTT
cdr3_aa: CSASSQGGEKLFF

j_call: TRBJ2-3
v_call: TRBV12-5
clone_size: .
d_call: TRBD1
cdr3_nt: TGTGCTAGTGGTTCCTCAGGGGGAACAGATACGCAGTATTTT
cdr3_aa: CASGSSGGTDTQYF

j_call: TRBJ2-5
v_call: TRBV7-3
clone_size: once
d_call: TRBD1
cdr3_nt: TGTGCCAGCAGCCCAAGAACAGGGGGGCAGCGGGAGACCCAGTACTTC
cdr3_aa: CASSPRTGGQRETQYF

j_call: TRBJ1-1
v_call: TRBV19
clone_size: many
d_call: .
cdr3_nt: TGTGCCAGTAGTCCCACGTGGGGAGGGAATTATGAAGCTTTCTTT
cdr3_aa: CASSPTWGGNYEAFF

j_call: TRBJ2-7
v_call: TRBV5-1
clone_size: .
d_call: .
cdr3_nt: TGCGCCAGCGGGGCCGTTTCCTACGAGCAGTACTTC
cdr3_aa: CASGAVSYEQYF

j_call: TRBJ1-4
v_call: TRBV20-1
clone_size: .
d_call: .
cdr3_nt: TGCAGTGCGTGGGAGCGGGGGGGCGAAAAACTGTTTTTT
cdr3_aa: CSAWERGGEKLFF

j_call: TRBJ2-1
v_call: TRBV7-2
clone_size: many
d_call: TRBD2
cdr3_nt: TGTGCCAGCAGCCGGACTAGCGGGGACTACAATGAGCAGTTCTTC
cdr3_aa: CASSRTSGDYNEQFF

j_call: TRBJ1-2
v_call: TRBV7-8
clone_size: .
d_call: TRBD1
cdr3_nt: TGTGCCAGCAGCCATAGGACAGGGGATGGCTACACCTTC
cdr3_aa: CASSHRTGDGYTF

j_call: TRBJ1-6
v_call: TRBV5-6
clone_size: many
d_call: .
cdr3_nt: TGTGCCAGCAGCTGGACCCCCGGGGAAGATTTTTCACCCCTCCACTTT
cdr3_aa: CASSWTPGEDFSPLHF

j_call: TRBJ1-3
v_call: TRBV12-3/TRBV12-4
clone_size: .
d_call: .
cdr3_nt: TGTGCCAGCAGCCCCCCCGCCCGGGGCAGGAGAAACACCATATATTTT
cdr3_aa: CASSPPARGRRNTIYF

j_call: TRBJ2-1
v_call: TRBV20-1
clone_size: many
d_call: .
cdr3_nt: TGCAGTGCTAGAGACGGGGGCAGTTCCTACAATGAGCAGTTCTTC
cdr3_aa: CSARDGGSSYNEQFF

j_call: TRBJ1-5
v_call: TRBV19
clone_size: once
d_call: .
cdr3_nt: TGTGCCAGTAGTCGACAAAAGTCCAGCAATCAGCCCCAGCATTTT
cdr3_aa: CASSRQKSSNQPQHF

j_call: TRBJ2-5
v_call: TRBV10-3
clone_size: .
d_call: TRBD1
cdr3_nt: TGTGCCATCAGTGAAGGGACAGGGCGAGAGACCCAGTACTTC
cdr3_aa: CAISEGTGRETQYF

j_call: TRBJ2-5
v_call: TRBV7-2
clone_size: .
d_call: TRBD2
cdr3_nt: TGTGCCAGCAACCCTAGCGGGAGAGAGACCCAGTACTTC
cdr3_aa: CASNPSGRETQYF

j_call: TRBJ2-7
v_call: TRBV10-3
clone_size: .
d_call: .
cdr3_nt: TGTGCCAGCAGCTTAGGGACCGCACTACGCTCCGGCTACGAGCAGTACTTC
cdr3_aa: CASSLGTALRSGYEQYF

j_call: TRBJ1-3
v_call: TRBV10-3
clone_size: once
d_call: .
cdr3_nt: TGTGCCAGCAGTCAACGGGGGGTCCTCTCTGGAAACACCATATATTTT
cdr3_aa: CASSQRGVLSGNTIYF

j_call: TRBJ1-4
v_call: TRBV7-2
clone_size: many
d_call: .
cdr3_nt: TGTGCCAGCAACCGGGAAGGACGTGGAAATGAAAAACTGTTTTTT
cdr3_aa: CASNREGRGNEKLFF

j_call: TRBJ2-7
v_call: TRBV19
clone_size: .
d_call: .
cdr3_nt: TGTGCCAGTACCTCCGGGGGATACGAGCAGTACTTC
cdr3_aa: CASTSGGYEQYF

j_call: TRBJ2-2
v_call: TRBV29-1
clone_size: .
d_call: .
cdr3_nt: TGCAGCGTTACTCCCTACGGGACGCCAGGGGAGCTGTTTTTT
cdr3_aa: CSVTPYGTPGELFF

j_call: TRBJ2-1
v_call: TRBV3-1
clone_size: .
d_call: .
cdr3_nt: TGTGCCAGCAGCCAAGCCACCGGTGTGGTTTACAATGAGCAGTTCTTC
cdr3_aa: CASSQATGVVYNEQFF

j_call: TRBJ2-1
v_call: TRBV7-2
clone_size: many
d_call: TRBD2
cdr3_nt: TGTGCCAGCAGCTTTGTCGGGGGGGCCGGGTCGAATGAGCAGTTCTTC
cdr3_aa: CASSFVGGAGSNEQFF

j_call: TRBJ2-5
v_call: TRBV10-3
clone_size: few
d_call: .
cdr3_nt: TGTGCCATCAGTGAAAGGGGGGCGGAGACCCAGTACTTC
cdr3_aa: CAISERGAETQYF

j_call: TRBJ2-2
v_call: TRBV4-2
clone_size: few
d_call: TRBD2
cdr3_nt: TGTGCCAGCAGCCAACAATCTGGGACTAGCGGGAACACCGGGGAGCTGTTTTTT
cdr3_aa: CASSQQSGTSGNTGELFF

j_call: TRBJ2-4
v_call: TRBV4-1
clone_size: few
d_call: .
cdr3_nt: TGCGCCAGCAGCCTCCCGGTAGCCAAAAACATTCAGTACTTC
cdr3_aa: CASSLPVAKNIQYF

j_call: TRBJ1-1
v_call: TRBV15
clone_size: .
d_call: TRBD1
cdr3_nt: TGTGCCACCAGCAGCCAGGGGGACAGGGTTAACACTGAAGCTTTCTTT
cdr3_aa: CATSSQGDRVNTEAFF